This T cell receptor (beta chain) was sequenced for a study of B cell selection in AIRE deficiency. The CDR3 runs 15 residues. V dropped 2 bases and J dropped 2 bases, with 12 bases sitting between them. The germline gives CDR1 SNHLY, CDR2 FYNNEI. This clone was counted once. CD4+CD127+ cells were sorted as the conventional CD4 T cells. Generated by immunoSEQ multiplex PCR, the TCRdb table keeps only in-frame clones and is missing some. Among under 30,000 clones listed, roughly 96% were seen once. The TCR sequence derives from a human donor in good health. The V and J genes are TRBV2 and TRBJ2-5, with D possibly being TRBD1 (5 bases). The sample comprised CD4+CD127+ conventional T cells sorted from PBMCs. The CDR3 sequence is CASSELGPGQETQYF. CDR3 DNA: TGTGCCAGCAGTGAACTGGGGCCCGGGCAAGAGACCCAGTACTTC. Combining the CDR3 with reference TRBV2 and TRBJ2-5 gives the whole variable domain EPEVTQTPSHQVTQMGQEVILRCVPISNHLYFYWYRQILGQKVEFLVSFYNNEISEKSEIFDDQFSVERPDGSNFTLKIRSTKLEDSAMYFCASSELGPGQETQYFGPGTRLLVL.